This TCR beta chain emerged from a study of shared clonotypes between healthy human individuals. Broader study findings: The naive CD4 repertoires of a handful of donors were compared, and 5% to 6.5% of clonotypes were shared. Generally, naive subsets came out with larger estimated richness than memory subsets.

Trimming removed 5 bases from V and 4 bases from J, with 10 bases in between. Germline CDR1 LNHNV, CDR2 YYDKDF (reference sequence). CDR3 length: 13 residues. Across several immunoSEQ plates, the genomic DNA of each subset was split evenly. Clones were sequenced by immunoSEQ multiplex PCR, and TCRdb holds only the in-frame ones, with some missing. The profile shows more than 1,200,000 clones, 98% to 99% of them singletons. Of note for this clone: Its cognate antigen is unknown.

The receptor was isolated from a man aged 25 to 40 in good health. The sequenced material came from naive CD4+ T cells sorted from blood. Stated subset: CD45RA+ positively selected. V usage is TRBV15 and J usage is TRBJ2-3, with D possibly TRBD2 on 5 matching bases. The CDR3 DNA is TGTGCCACCAGCTTAACCGGGGCAGATACGCAGTATTTT. This codes for CATSLTGADTQYF.